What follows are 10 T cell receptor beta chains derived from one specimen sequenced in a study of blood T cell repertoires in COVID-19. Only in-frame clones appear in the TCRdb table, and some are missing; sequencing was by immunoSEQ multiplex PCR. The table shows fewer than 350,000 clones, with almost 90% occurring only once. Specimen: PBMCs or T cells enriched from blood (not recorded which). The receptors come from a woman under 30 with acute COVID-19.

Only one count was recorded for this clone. CDR3 sequence reads: CASRLPGDRSYEQYF. The CDR3 bases are TGTGCCAGCAGACTCCCCGGGGACAGGAGCTACGAGCAGTACTTC. This sequence joins TRBV11-2 and TRBJ2-7; TRBD1 matches 8 bases. Trimming at V came to 6 bases and at J to 3 bases, leaving 10 bases not matched to a gene. The CDR3 consists of 15 residues. Germline loops: CDR1 SGHAT, CDR2 FQNNGV.

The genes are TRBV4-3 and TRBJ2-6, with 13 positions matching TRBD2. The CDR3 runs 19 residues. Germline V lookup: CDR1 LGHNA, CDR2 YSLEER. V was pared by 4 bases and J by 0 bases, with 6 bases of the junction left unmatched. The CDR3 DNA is TGCGCCAGCAGCCGCACTAGCGGGAGGGCCCTCTCTGGGGCCAACGTCCTGACTTTC. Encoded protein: CASSRTSGRALSGANVLTF.

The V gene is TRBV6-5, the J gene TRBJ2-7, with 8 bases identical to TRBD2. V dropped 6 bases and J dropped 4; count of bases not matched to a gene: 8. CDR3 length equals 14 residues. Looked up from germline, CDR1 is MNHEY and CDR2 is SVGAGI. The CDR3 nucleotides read TGTGCCAGCAGCAAGCGGGAGACCGGATACGAGCAGTACTTC. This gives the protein CASSKRETGYEQYF.

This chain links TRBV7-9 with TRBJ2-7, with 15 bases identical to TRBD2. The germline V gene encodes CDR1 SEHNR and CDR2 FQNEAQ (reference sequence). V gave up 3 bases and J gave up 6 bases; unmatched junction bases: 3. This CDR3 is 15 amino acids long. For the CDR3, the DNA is TGTGCCAGCAGCTTCGGACTAGCGGGAGGGCGCGAGCAGTACTTC. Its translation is CASSFGLAGGREQYF.

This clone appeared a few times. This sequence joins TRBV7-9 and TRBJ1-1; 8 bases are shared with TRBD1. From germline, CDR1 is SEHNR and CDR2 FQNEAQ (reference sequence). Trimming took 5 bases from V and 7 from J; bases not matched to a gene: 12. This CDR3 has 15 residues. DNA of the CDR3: TGTGCCAGCAGCCCCGTAGAACAGGGGGAGATTGAAGCTTTCTTT. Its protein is CASSPVEQGEIEAFF. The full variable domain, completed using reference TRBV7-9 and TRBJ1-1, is DTGVSQNPRHKITKRGQNVTFRCDPISEHNRLYWYRQTLGQGPEFLTYFQNEAQLEKSRLLSDRFSAERPKGSFSTLEIQRTEQGDSAMYLCASSPVEQGEIEAFFGQGTRLTVV.

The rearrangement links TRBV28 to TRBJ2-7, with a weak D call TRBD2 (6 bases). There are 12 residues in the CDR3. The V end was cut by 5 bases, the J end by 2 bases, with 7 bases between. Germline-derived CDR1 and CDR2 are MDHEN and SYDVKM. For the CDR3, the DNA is TGTGCCAGCAGTGGGGGGACCTACGAGCAGTACTTC. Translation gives CASSGGTYEQYF.

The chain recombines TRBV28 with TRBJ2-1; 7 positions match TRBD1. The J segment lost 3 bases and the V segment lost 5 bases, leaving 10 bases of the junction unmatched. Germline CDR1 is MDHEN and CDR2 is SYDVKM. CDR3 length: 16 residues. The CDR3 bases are TGTGCCAGCAGTCTTGGACAGGATCCTCGCTACAATGAGCAGTTCTTC. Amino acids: CASSLGQDPRYNEQFF.

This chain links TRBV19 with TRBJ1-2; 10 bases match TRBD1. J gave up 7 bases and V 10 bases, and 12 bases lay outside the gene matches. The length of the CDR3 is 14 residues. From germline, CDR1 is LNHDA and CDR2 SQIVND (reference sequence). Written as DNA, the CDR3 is TGTGCCATCCCTCGGGACAGGGGTACGTCTGGCTACACCTTC. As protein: CAIPRDRGTSGYTF.

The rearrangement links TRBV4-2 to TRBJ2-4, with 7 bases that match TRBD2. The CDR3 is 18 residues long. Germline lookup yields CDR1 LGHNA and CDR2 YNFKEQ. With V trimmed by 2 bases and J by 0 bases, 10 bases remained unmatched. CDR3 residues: CASSQYWREKLAKNIQYF. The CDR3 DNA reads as TGTGCCAGCAGCCAATACTGGCGGGAGAAACTAGCCAAAAACATTCAGTACTTC.

The CDR3 DNA follows: TGCGCCAGCAGTCGGGACAGGGACTCTGGGGCCAACGTCCTGACTTTC. Encoded protein: CASSRDRDSGANVLTF. The chain carries TRBV10-1 and TRBJ2-6, with 9 nucleotides matching TRBD1. V was clipped by 5 bases and J by 0 bases; unmatched bases: 2. The CDR3 is 16 residues long. Germline CDR1 is WNHNN and CDR2 is SYGVQD (reference sequence).